This T cell receptor (beta chain) was recovered during a study of T-cell memory formation after mild COVID-19. Turning to the study itself: Clusters were largely donor specific. Whole-study findings and limits: Clones which contracted sat mainly in CM and EM if CD4+, and in EMRA if CD8+. The appearance of some responding clones in pre-infection memory suggested that cross-reactive memory joined.

TCRalpha and TCRbeta libraries used 5'RACE with constant-segment primers and UMIs. Using its own MiXCR run on the 5' RACE reads, TCRdb lists one record per CDR3 protein. The data show 250,000 to 350,000 distinct CDR3 sequences, roughly 16% seen once. The V gene end was trimmed by 5 bases and the J gene end by 1 base; junction bases not matched to a gene: 8. CDR3 length equals 16 residues. CDR1 is MNHEY and CDR2 is SVGEGT in the germline V gene. As regards this clonotype: Its antigen is as yet unknown.

Sequencing used PBMCs or a T cell subset sorted from them (not recorded which). The chain has TRBV6-2 or TRBV6-3 and TRBJ2-3, with 8 nucleotides matching TRBD2. The source is a man between 18 and 35 years old who had mild COVID-19 (a few samples of this study predate the infection). Cell type and time point are not known. This CDR3 is CASSPPAGGRTDTQYF. CDR3 nucleotide sequence: TGTGCCAGCAGTCCACCGGCGGGGGGCCGCACAGATACGCAGTATTTT.